Listed below are T cell receptor beta chains from one sample, sequenced in a study of blood T cell repertoires in COVID-19. Some clones are missing from TCRdb's copy, which holds only in-frame ones; the method was immunoSEQ multiplex PCR. The table shows just over 300,000 clones, with approximately 83% occurring only once. The source material was PBMCs or T cells enriched from blood (not recorded which). The receptors derive from a man aged 30 to 45 who had recovered from COVID-19. Each CDR3 is given with its conserved first and last residue. Fields, in order: CDR3 length, J gene, V gene, clone size, D gene, CDR3 DNA, CDR3 protein. D genes are given only for firm matches. The size field is filled for only some rows; it gives once, few, many or a size class.

18	TRBJ2-2	TRBV24-1	few	-	TGTGCCACCAGTGACCAACCCCTACTGGGGCGAAACACCGGGGAGCTGTTTTTT	CATSDQPLLGRNTGELFF
13	TRBJ1-1	TRBV11-1	-	-	TGTGCCAGCAGCTTAGGGCCGAACACTGAAGCTTTCTTT	CASSLGPNTEAFF
13	TRBJ1-1	TRBV2	-	TRBD1	TGTGCCAGCACGGGGACAGCAAACACTGAAGCTTTCTTT	CASTGTANTEAFF
16	TRBJ2-2	TRBV7-9	-	-	TGTGCCAGCAGCCAGTTATGGCAGATTGACACCGGGGAGCTGTTTTTT	CASSQLWQIDTGELFF
12	TRBJ2-1	TRBV12-3/TRBV12-4	-	-	TGTGCCAGCAGTACCAGGGTGAATGAGCAGTTCTTC	CASSTRVNEQFF
14	TRBJ1-2	TRBV6-1	once	TRBD1	TGTGCCAGCAGTGAGCAGGGGGAGCACTATGGCTACACCTTC	CASSEQGEHYGYTF
13	TRBJ1-1	TRBV30	-	-	TGTGCCTGGAGTCGGGGGGTCACGGCTGAAGCTTTCTTT	CAWSRGVTAEAFF
11	TRBJ2-1	TRBV12-3/TRBV12-4	-	-	TGTGCCAGCACCAGGGGTAATGAGCAGTTCTTC	CASTRGNEQFF
16	TRBJ1-1	TRBV15	-	-	TGTGCCACCAGCAGAGATCGGACACTCGTCCACGCTGAAGCTTTCTTT	CATSRDRTLVHAEAFF
12	TRBJ1-2	TRBV30	-	TRBD1	TGTGCCTGGAGTCCGGGACAGGGTGGCTACACCTTC	CAWSPGQGGYTF
13	TRBJ1-1	TRBV7-3	few	-	TGTGCCAGCAGCTTAAATGGGGGCTATGAAGCTTTCTTT	CASSLNGGYEAFF
13	TRBJ1-2	TRBV23-1	few	-	TGCGCCAGCAGTCAAACCGGGACTGGTGGCTACACCTTC	CASSQTGTGGYTF
12	TRBJ2-7	TRBV10-3	few	-	TGTGCCATCAGATGGGGGCGATACGAGCAGTACTTC	CAIRWGRYEQYF
11	TRBJ1-2	TRBV10-3	few	-	TGTGCCAGCAGAAGGGGATATGGCTACACCTTC	CASRRGYGYTF
13	TRBJ1-6	TRBV2	-	-	TGTGCCAGCAGCCCCGGGGGTGAGTCACCCCTCCACTTT	CASSPGGESPLHF
16	TRBJ2-2	TRBV10-3	-	-	TGTGCCATCAGTGAGCCTCGGGGGATGGACACCGGGGAGCTGTTTTTT	CAISEPRGMDTGELFF
14	TRBJ1-2	TRBV30	few	-	TGTGCCTGGAGCCACGACAGCCCCAACTATGGCTACACCTTC	CAWSHDSPNYGYTF
15	TRBJ2-7	TRBV6-5	-	TRBD2	TGTGCCAGCAGTACAATAGCGGGGGCTCTGGAGGAGCAGTACTTC	CASSTIAGALEEQYF
15	TRBJ1-5	TRBV5-6	-	-	TGTGCCAGCAGCTTGGGGGGAGGGCTTAATCAGCCCCAGCATTTT	CASSLGGGLNQPQHF
14	TRBJ2-1	TRBV6-5	-	TRBD1	TGTGCCAGCAGAGGACAGGGGTCCTACAATGAGCAGTTCTTC	CASRGQGSYNEQFF
14	TRBJ1-2	TRBV7-3	-	TRBD1	TGTGCCAGCGGGCCCGGGACAGGGACCTTCGGCTACACCTTC	CASGPGTGTFGYTF
14	TRBJ2-7	TRBV7-2	-	-	TGTGCCAGCAGCCCCCGGAGGTTTGGGTACGAGCAGTACTTC	CASSPRRFGYEQYF
15	TRBJ2-7	TRBV5-4	-	-	TGTGCCAGCAGCTTGACAGTTTCGGAAGCTTACGAGCAGTACTTC	CASSLTVSEAYEQYF
15	TRBJ1-5	TRBV27	-	TRBD1	TGTGCCAGCAGGACGGGACAGGGGGCTTTTCAGCCCCAGCATTTT	CASRTGQGAFQPQHF
19	TRBJ1-2	TRBV6-7	-	TRBD1	TGTGCCAGCAGTTACGAAGCCGGGGACAGGGGGAATCGAAACTATGGCTACACCTTC	CASSYEAGDRGNRNYGYTF
15	TRBJ2-7	TRBV19	few	TRBD1	TGTGCCAGTAGTCTACCTGGGGGACAGATCTACGAGCAGTACTTC	CASSLPGGQIYEQYF
15	TRBJ1-6	TRBV30	-	TRBD1	TGTGCCTGGAGTGGTCAGGGGGGAAGTAATTCACCCCTCCACTTT	CAWSGQGGSNSPLHF
15	TRBJ2-2	TRBV6-2/TRBV6-3	few	TRBD2	TGTGCCAGCAGTTACCAGCGGGGGGCTGGAGAGGAGCTGTTTTTT	CASSYQRGAGEELFF
15	TRBJ2-7	TRBV11-1	-	TRBD1	TGTGCCAGCAGCTTAGGGACAGGGATATCCTACGAGCAGTACTTC	CASSLGTGISYEQYF
16	TRBJ1-3	TRBV4-1	-	TRBD1	TGCGCCAGCAGCCCAGGGACAGGCAGGACTGGAAACACCATATATTTT	CASSPGTGRTGNTIYF
14	TRBJ2-3	TRBV11-2	-	-	TGTGCCAGCAGCTTAAGGCAGGGATGGGATACGCAGTATTTT	CASSLRQGWDTQYF
14	TRBJ2-5	TRBV19	-	-	TGTGCCAGTAGTATAGGAGGGTTTGAGGAGACCCAGTACTTC	CASSIGGFEETQYF
14	TRBJ2-2	TRBV24-1	-	TRBD1	TGTGCCACCAGGCGGACAGGGGATACCGGGGAGCTGTTTTTT	CATRRTGDTGELFF
15	TRBJ2-5	TRBV3-1/TRBV3-2	-	TRBD2	TGTGCCAGCAGCCAGGGGACTAGCGGGGGTGAGACCCAGTACTTC	CASSQGTSGGETQYF
16	TRBJ2-3	TRBV9	-	-	TGTGCCAGCAGCGCCCACAGCGGGGACAACACAGATACGCAGTATTTT	CASSAHSGDNTDTQYF
16	TRBJ1-6	TRBV27	-	-	TGTGCCAGCAGTTCTAACAGCCGGGGGGTTTATTCACCCCTCCACTTT	CASSSNSRGVYSPLHF
14	TRBJ1-5	TRBV15	-	-	TGTGCCACCAGCAGAGCTTCGGGGGAACAGCCCCAGCATTTT	CATSRASGEQPQHF
16	TRBJ1-4	TRBV18	-	-	TGTGCCAGCTCACCGCAGGGAGGGGGGCCCGGTGAAAAACTGTTTTTT	CASSPQGGGPGEKLFF
15	TRBJ1-2	TRBV10-3	-	TRBD1	TGTGCCATCAGCCAAGGGGACAGGGCAGGCTATGGCTACACCTTC	CAISQGDRAGYGYTF
14	TRBJ1-6	TRBV18	-	TRBD1	TGTGCCAGCTCAATGGACAGGCAAGTCTCACCCCTCCACTTT	CASSMDRQVSPLHF
18	TRBJ1-2	TRBV5-1	-	TRBD1	TGCGCCAGCAGCCCATTAGGACAGGCGGAGGTTTTATCCTATGGCTACACCTTC	CASSPLGQAEVLSYGYTF
13	TRBJ1-2	TRBV30	-	-	TGTGCCTGGAGTGTAACCAGGGTGGCTGGCTACACCTTC	CAWSVTRVAGYTF
17	TRBJ2-2	TRBV10-3	-	-	TGTGCCATCAGTGAGCCCCACAGGGCAGGTGACACCGGGGAGCTGTTTTTT	CAISEPHRAGDTGELFF
14	TRBJ1-2	TRBV5-6	-	-	TGTGCCAGCAGCCCACCTAATGGGGCAAAGGGCTACACCTTC	CASSPPNGAKGYTF
13	TRBJ1-2	TRBV5-1	-	TRBD1	TGCGCCAGCAGCTTCGAGGGGGCCGTAGCCTACACCTTC	CASSFEGAVAYTF
12	TRBJ1-2	TRBV29-1	-	-	TGCAGCGTCACCGACAGGTTTGCGGGCTACACCTTC	CSVTDRFAGYTF
13	TRBJ2-7	TRBV7-9	-	-	TGTGCCAGCAGCCCCCCACAGGACCGCGAGCAGTACTTC	CASSPPQDREQYF
12	TRBJ2-1	TRBV5-1	-	-	TGCGCCAGCAGCTTGGGCGCCCTTGGGCAGTTCTTC	CASSLGALGQFF
15	TRBJ2-2	TRBV18	few	TRBD1	TGTGCCAGCTCACCACCGACAGGGGCCCCCGGGGAGCTGTTTTTT	CASSPPTGAPGELFF
13	TRBJ1-1	TRBV19	-	TRBD1	TGTGCCAGTAGACACAGGGGGTTGCCTGAAGCTTTCTTT	CASRHRGLPEAFF